This T cell receptor beta chain was obtained from a study of radiotherapy plus CTLA-4 blockade in lung cancer. Worth noting for this clone: The antigen is unknown. This specimen includes other DNA sequences encoding the same CDR3.

Clones were read by immunoSEQ multiplex PCR, and TCRdb kept only the in-frame ones, dropping some. Of around 80,000 clones in the sample, roughly 80% were seen once. Study observations and caveats: According to reports, early shifts in blood T cell clones, alongside interferon-beta, forecast response most accurately. The study found tumor-derived TCR clones expanded in blood after radiotherapy plus ipilimumab.

Receiving focal radiation plus CTLA-4 blockade with ipilimumab were patients who had chemo-refractory metastatic non-small-cell lung cancer. V lost 1 base, J lost 5 bases, and 9 bases lay in between. CDR3 length equals 14 residues. Germline CDR1 and CDR2: SGHRS and YFSETQ. The chain is built from TRBV5-1 and TRBJ2-2; tentatively, D is TRBD2 (6 bases). The source was peripheral blood, collected from a patient treated with radiotherapy plus ipilimumab. The sequence was collected from a human donor with non-small cell lung cancer who had stable disease on radiotherapy plus ipilimumab. The CDR3 DNA reads as TGCGCCAGCAGCTTGAGTGGGGGGACCGGGGAGCTGTTTTTT. Translating gives CASSLSGGTGELFF.